This is a list of T cell receptor beta chains from one sample in a study of T cell responses to AZD1222 COVID-19 vaccine. Sequenced by immunoSEQ multiplex PCR; TCRdb stores in-frame clones only, minus some. The data contain 130,000 to 150,000 clones, 85% to 95% of them singletons. The starting material was peripheral blood, obtained after recovery from COVID-19. These receptors were collected from an adult who had recovered from COVID-19. The CDR3 runs from the conserved cysteine through the conserved F or W. D genes are given only for firm matches. The size entry is marked missing in some rows and otherwise reads once, few, many or a size class.

clone_size: -
j_call: TRBJ2-2
d_call: -
v_call: TRBV12-3/TRBV12-4
cdr3_nt: TGTGCCAGCAGTCCCGACGCCGGGGAGCTGTTTTTT
cdr3_aa: CASSPDAGELFF

clone_size: -
j_call: TRBJ1-2
d_call: -
v_call: TRBV5-8
cdr3_nt: TGTGCCAGCAGCTTGGGCGGCCCTGGGGACTATGGCTACACCTTC
cdr3_aa: CASSLGGPGDYGYTF

clone_size: -
j_call: TRBJ2-3
d_call: -
v_call: TRBV4-2
cdr3_nt: TGTGCCAGCAGCCAAGGGTTAGCGCGCACAGATACGCAGTATTTT
cdr3_aa: CASSQGLARTDTQYF

clone_size: -
j_call: TRBJ2-1
d_call: -
v_call: TRBV9
cdr3_nt: TGTGCCAGCAGCGTAAGGGCCAGTGAGACCTACAATGAGCAGTTCTTC
cdr3_aa: CASSVRASETYNEQFF

clone_size: -
j_call: TRBJ1-1
d_call: TRBD1
v_call: TRBV5-6
cdr3_nt: TGTGCCAGCAGCTGGGGGACAGGGGGAGGCACTGAAGCTTTCTTT
cdr3_aa: CASSWGTGGGTEAFF

clone_size: -
j_call: TRBJ2-5
d_call: -
v_call: TRBV5-4
cdr3_nt: TGTGCCAGCAGCCGGGAAGGGTCGGCCCAGTACTTC
cdr3_aa: CASSREGSAQYF

clone_size: once
j_call: TRBJ2-7
d_call: TRBD2
v_call: TRBV18
cdr3_nt: TGTGCCAGCTCACCCGCAGCGGGGGGGTACGAGCAGTACTTC
cdr3_aa: CASSPAAGGYEQYF

clone_size: -
j_call: TRBJ2-7
d_call: -
v_call: TRBV5-4
cdr3_nt: TGTGCCAGCAGCCATGGGACTGAAGCATACGAGCAGTACTTC
cdr3_aa: CASSHGTEAYEQYF

clone_size: -
j_call: TRBJ1-2
d_call: -
v_call: TRBV6-6
cdr3_nt: TGTGCCAGCAGTTACGGGACACCATATGGGTATGGCTACACCTTC
cdr3_aa: CASSYGTPYGYGYTF

clone_size: -
j_call: TRBJ2-1
d_call: TRBD2
v_call: TRBV10-3
cdr3_nt: TGTGCCATCAGTGAGTGGCTAGCGGTTGACAATGAGCAGTTCTTC
cdr3_aa: CAISEWLAVDNEQFF

clone_size: -
j_call: TRBJ2-7
d_call: TRBD2
v_call: TRBV28
cdr3_nt: TGTGCCAGCAGCCGTATCGCGGGAGGGGCCTACGAGCAGTACTTC
cdr3_aa: CASSRIAGGAYEQYF

clone_size: -
j_call: TRBJ2-1
d_call: TRBD1
v_call: TRBV5-1
cdr3_nt: TGCGCCAGCAGCTTGGGACAGGGGTACAATGAGCAGTTCTTC
cdr3_aa: CASSLGQGYNEQFF

clone_size: -
j_call: TRBJ1-2
d_call: -
v_call: TRBV6-1
cdr3_nt: TGTGCCAGCAGTGATTACGGGAATTTTAACTATGGCTACACCTTC
cdr3_aa: CASSDYGNFNYGYTF

clone_size: -
j_call: TRBJ2-5
d_call: TRBD2
v_call: TRBV19
cdr3_nt: TGTGCCAGTAGGGCGGGAGGGCGAGAGACCCAGTACTTC
cdr3_aa: CASRAGGRETQYF

clone_size: -
j_call: TRBJ2-7
d_call: TRBD1
v_call: TRBV28
cdr3_nt: TGTGCCAGCAGGCCGGGACAGTGGTTACACGAGCAGTACTTC
cdr3_aa: CASRPGQWLHEQYF

clone_size: -
j_call: TRBJ1-4
d_call: TRBD1
v_call: TRBV10-3
cdr3_nt: TGTGCCATCAGCTCGGGACAGAGCGGTGAAAAACTGTTTTTT
cdr3_aa: CAISSGQSGEKLFF

clone_size: -
j_call: TRBJ2-2
d_call: TRBD2
v_call: TRBV9
cdr3_nt: TGTGCCAGCAGCGGATCCCGGACTAGCGGGAGGATGGCCGGGGAGCTGTTTTTT
cdr3_aa: CASSGSRTSGRMAGELFF

clone_size: -
j_call: TRBJ2-1
d_call: TRBD2
v_call: TRBV29-1
cdr3_nt: TGCAGCGTTGAAGGACTAGCGGACGAGCAGTTCTTC
cdr3_aa: CSVEGLADEQFF

clone_size: -
j_call: TRBJ2-7
d_call: TRBD2
v_call: TRBV11-2
cdr3_nt: TGTGCCAGCAGCCCAAGACTAGCGGGGTCTCCCTACGAGCAGTACTTC
cdr3_aa: CASSPRLAGSPYEQYF

clone_size: -
j_call: TRBJ1-1
d_call: TRBD1
v_call: TRBV4-1
cdr3_nt: TGCGCCAGCAGCCAAGTGGGTTATAGTAAGCAAACAGGGGAAGGAGCTTTCTTT
cdr3_aa: CASSQVGYSKQTGEGAFF

clone_size: -
j_call: TRBJ2-7
d_call: -
v_call: TRBV7-6
cdr3_nt: TGTGCCAGCAGCTTAGCAGCGAGCCAAGAACAGCAGTACTTC
cdr3_aa: CASSLAASQEQQYF

clone_size: -
j_call: TRBJ1-1
d_call: -
v_call: TRBV21-1
cdr3_nt: TGTGCCAGCAGCAAAGACAGTTTGAACACTGAAGCTTTCTTT
cdr3_aa: CASSKDSLNTEAFF

clone_size: -
j_call: TRBJ2-1
d_call: -
v_call: TRBV29-1
cdr3_nt: TGCAGCGTTGGGGGTGAGCAGTTCTTC
cdr3_aa: CSVGGEQFF

clone_size: -
j_call: TRBJ2-7
d_call: TRBD1
v_call: TRBV6-1
cdr3_nt: TGTGCCAGCAGTGATCGCCCCGGGACAGGGTACGAGCAGTACTTC
cdr3_aa: CASSDRPGTGYEQYF

clone_size: -
j_call: TRBJ2-2
d_call: -
v_call: TRBV9
cdr3_nt: TGTGCCAGCAGCGTACAAGGGAACACCGGGGAGCTGTTTTTT
cdr3_aa: CASSVQGNTGELFF

clone_size: few
j_call: TRBJ2-2
d_call: -
v_call: TRBV5-1
cdr3_nt: TGCGCCAGCACCGTAACCGGGACGAGGGCCGGGGAGCTGTTTTTT
cdr3_aa: CASTVTGTRAGELFF

clone_size: -
j_call: TRBJ2-1
d_call: TRBD2
v_call: TRBV6-1
cdr3_nt: TGTGCCAGCAGTGAAGGCGCTAGCGGGAACTACAATGAGCAGTTCTTC
cdr3_aa: CASSEGASGNYNEQFF

clone_size: -
j_call: TRBJ2-1
d_call: TRBD2
v_call: TRBV19
cdr3_nt: TGTGCCAGTAGTATAGGGCTAGCGGATTACAATGAGCAGTTCTTC
cdr3_aa: CASSIGLADYNEQFF

clone_size: -
j_call: TRBJ2-1
d_call: -
v_call: TRBV27
cdr3_nt: TGTGCCAGCAGTTTAGGGCAAGCCTCCTACAATGAGCAGTTCTTC
cdr3_aa: CASSLGQASYNEQFF

clone_size: -
j_call: TRBJ2-2
d_call: -
v_call: TRBV10-3
cdr3_nt: TGTGCCACCTACGAAGGGCGTGGGGAGCTGTTTTTT
cdr3_aa: CATYEGRGELFF

clone_size: -
j_call: TRBJ2-3
d_call: -
v_call: TRBV9
cdr3_nt: TGTGCCAGCAGCGTAGAGGCAGGGGCGTCATTCACAGATACGCAGTATTTT
cdr3_aa: CASSVEAGASFTDTQYF

clone_size: -
j_call: TRBJ1-1
d_call: -
v_call: TRBV3-1/TRBV3-2
cdr3_nt: TGTGCCAGCAGCCAAGGGCGGGGAAACACTAGGAACACTGAAGCTTTCTTT
cdr3_aa: CASSQGRGNTRNTEAFF

clone_size: -
j_call: TRBJ1-5
d_call: -
v_call: TRBV6-2/TRBV6-3
cdr3_nt: TGTGCCAGCAGCCCCCAAGAGAATCAGCCCCAGCATTTT
cdr3_aa: CASSPQENQPQHF